The subject of this entry is one TCR beta chain. This CDR3 is 13 amino acids long. Germline loops: CDR1 SGDLS, CDR2 YYNGEE. V gave up 1 base and J gave up 9 bases, with 11 bases separating them. The data originate from a study of T cell responses to AZD1222 COVID-19 vaccine. Sequencing was performed with immunoSEQ multiplex PCR; in TCRdb, only in-frame clones are kept and a portion is missing. The sample lists about 130,000 clones, 89% occurring once. The receptor comes from an adult in good health. The genes are TRBV9 and TRBJ2-1; D not resolved. Sequences were derived from peripheral blood, sampled on day 0 of AZD1222 vaccination. The CDR3 protein is CASSVFERTEQFF. The CDR3, as DNA: TGTGCCAGCAGCGTATTTGAGCGCACTGAGCAGTTCTTC.